Many counts were recorded for the clone carrying this T cell receptor (beta chain). Its antigen is not known. The CDR3 sequence is 15 residues long. With 2 bases removed from V and 0 bases from J, the gap between germline ends came to 9 bases. The germline V gene encodes CDR1 MNHEY and CDR2 SVGAGI. These data are taken from a study of T cells in Graves' hyperthyroidism and ophthalmopathy. Overall study context: Blood was drawn when the patient was first diagnosed and still untreated.

Using RNA transcripts as the source, TCR beta CDR3 regions were amplified. First-round RT-PCR with HTBI primers amplified the TCR CDR3 region. TCRdb processed the multiplex PCR reads anew with MiXCR; each CDR3 protein has one entry. In the table there are some 550,000 distinct CDR3 sequences, 15% to 20% of which are singletons. The study excluded patients with uncontrolled infection, other autoimmune disease, pregnancy or lactation. Approximately 10 ml of fresh peripheral blood supplied the PBMCs. Overall study results and limits: Most expanded thyroid clonotypes above 0.001 also appeared in blood.

The sequenced material came from blood. This receptor was identified in a woman aged 40 to 50 with Graves' ophthalmopathy. The gene calls are TRBV6-5 and TRBJ2-3; TRBD1 is a possible D gene (5 bases). CDR3 coding DNA: TGTGCCAGCAGTTACAGAGACAGAAGCACAGATACGCAGTATTTT. Its protein product is CASSYRDRSTDTQYF.